This TCR beta chain was sequenced in a study of T cell changes during pregnancy in multiple sclerosis. TCRdb keeps only in-frame clones here, not all; method: immunoSEQ multiplex PCR. This sample has approximately 130,000 clones, with around 93% found just once. The V and J ends lost 0 bases and 2 bases respectively, with 7 bases between them. Germline V gene data show CDR1 as SGHRS and CDR2 as YFSETQ. This CDR3 comprises 14 residues. This material consisted of peripheral blood, taken before pregnancy. The receptor was isolated from a female donor with multiple sclerosis, enrolled in a pregnancy study. The chain employs TRBV5-1 and TRBJ2-3; tentatively, D is TRBD2 (6 bases). CDR3 sequence (DNA): TGCGCCAGCAGCTTGGGGCGGGACACAGATACGCAGTATTTT. Its translation: CASSLGRDTDTQYF.